The rows below give T cell receptor beta chains drawn from one sample of a study of sequential checkpoint blockade in melanoma. The assay was immunoSEQ multiplex PCR, and TCRdb's table has in-frame clones only and misses some. The data contain some 40,000 clones, roughly 81% of them singletons. Sequences were derived from CD8+ T cells sorted from blood (inferred from file names), sampled from a patient given nivolumab and ipilimumab in sequence. The receptor set was obtained from a human donor with melanoma. The CDR3 runs from the conserved cysteine through the conserved F or W. Each record gives: D gene, clone size, J gene, V gene, CDR3 DNA, CDR3 protein. The D gene is left open where the match is weak. Size is omitted from some rows. Given values are once, few, many or a class for expanded clones.

d_call: TRBD2
clone_size: once
j_call: TRBJ2-7
v_call: TRBV5-1
cdr3_nt: TGCGCCAGCAGCATTGCGAGGGGCGGGGGGTACGAGCAGTACTTC
cdr3_aa: CASSIARGGGYEQYF

d_call: TRBD1
clone_size: -
j_call: TRBJ1-5
v_call: TRBV27
cdr3_nt: TGTGCCAGCAGTTCCCACGGGACAGGGGTAGATCAGCCCCAGCATTTT
cdr3_aa: CASSSHGTGVDQPQHF

d_call: -
clone_size: -
j_call: TRBJ2-2
v_call: TRBV4-2
cdr3_nt: TGTGCCAGCAGCCAAGAGGAGGGGGCGGCCACCGGGGAGCTGTTTTTT
cdr3_aa: CASSQEEGAATGELFF

d_call: TRBD2
clone_size: -
j_call: TRBJ2-7
v_call: TRBV27
cdr3_nt: TGTGCCACCCGAGGTGGGGGGGTAGGGTCCTACGAGCAGTACTTC
cdr3_aa: CATRGGGVGSYEQYF

d_call: -
clone_size: -
j_call: TRBJ2-7
v_call: TRBV7-9
cdr3_nt: TGTGCCAGCAGCCCGGCGACGGGGGTGGCCCTACGGGAGCAGTACTTC
cdr3_aa: CASSPATGVALREQYF

d_call: TRBD2
clone_size: -
j_call: TRBJ2-3
v_call: TRBV27
cdr3_nt: TGTGCCAGCAGTCGAACTAGCGGGGGGGCCCGAGACACAGATACGCAGTATTTT
cdr3_aa: CASSRTSGGARDTDTQYF

d_call: TRBD2
clone_size: -
j_call: TRBJ2-6
v_call: TRBV5-1
cdr3_nt: TGCGCCAGCAGCGTCCGGGAGGGAGGTGTCTCTGGGGCCAACGTCCTGACTTTC
cdr3_aa: CASSVREGGVSGANVLTF

d_call: TRBD2
clone_size: -
j_call: TRBJ2-1
v_call: TRBV2
cdr3_nt: TGTGCCAGCAGCGGCTTGGAAATAAGCGGGGCAGGGAACGGGCAGTTCTTC
cdr3_aa: CASSGLEISGAGNGQFF

d_call: TRBD2
clone_size: -
j_call: TRBJ2-7
v_call: TRBV5-6
cdr3_nt: TGTGCCAGCAGCTACGGGACTAGCATAAACGAGCAGTACTTC
cdr3_aa: CASSYGTSINEQYF

d_call: TRBD2
clone_size: -
j_call: TRBJ2-7
v_call: TRBV7-6
cdr3_nt: TGTGCCAGCAGCAAGAGCGGGGGGAGCTCCTACGAGCAGTACTTC
cdr3_aa: CASSKSGGSSYEQYF

d_call: -
clone_size: -
j_call: TRBJ1-1
v_call: TRBV5-1
cdr3_nt: TGCGCCAGCAGCTTGACTTTGGGGGGAAACACTGAAGCTTTCTTT
cdr3_aa: CASSLTLGGNTEAFF